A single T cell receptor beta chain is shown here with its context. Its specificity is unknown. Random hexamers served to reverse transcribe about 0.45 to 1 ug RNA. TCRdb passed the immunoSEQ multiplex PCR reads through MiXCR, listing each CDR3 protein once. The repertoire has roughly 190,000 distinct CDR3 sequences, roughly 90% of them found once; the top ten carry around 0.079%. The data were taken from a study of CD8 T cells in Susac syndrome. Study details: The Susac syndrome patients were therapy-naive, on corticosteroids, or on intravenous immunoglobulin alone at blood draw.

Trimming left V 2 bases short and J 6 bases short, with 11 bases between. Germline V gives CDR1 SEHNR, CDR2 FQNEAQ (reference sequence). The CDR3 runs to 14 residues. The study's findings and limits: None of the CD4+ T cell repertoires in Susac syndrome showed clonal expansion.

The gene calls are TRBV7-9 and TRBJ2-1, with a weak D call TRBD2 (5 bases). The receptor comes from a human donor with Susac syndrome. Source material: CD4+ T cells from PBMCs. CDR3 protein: CASSLSGSSNEQFF. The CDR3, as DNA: TGTGCCAGCAGCTTAAGCGGAAGCTCCAATGAGCAGTTCTTC.